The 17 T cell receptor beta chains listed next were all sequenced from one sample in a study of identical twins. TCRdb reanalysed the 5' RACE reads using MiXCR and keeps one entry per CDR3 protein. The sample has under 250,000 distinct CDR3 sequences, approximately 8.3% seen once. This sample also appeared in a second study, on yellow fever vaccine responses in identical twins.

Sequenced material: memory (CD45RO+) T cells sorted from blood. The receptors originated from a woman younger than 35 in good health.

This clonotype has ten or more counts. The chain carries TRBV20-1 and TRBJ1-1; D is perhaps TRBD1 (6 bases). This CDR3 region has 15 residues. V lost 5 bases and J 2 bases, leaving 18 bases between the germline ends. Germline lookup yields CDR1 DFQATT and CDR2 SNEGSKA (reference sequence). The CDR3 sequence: CSASRGGTFNTEAFF. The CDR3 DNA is TGCAGTGCTTCAAGAGGGGGTACGTTTAACACTGAAGCTTTCTTT.

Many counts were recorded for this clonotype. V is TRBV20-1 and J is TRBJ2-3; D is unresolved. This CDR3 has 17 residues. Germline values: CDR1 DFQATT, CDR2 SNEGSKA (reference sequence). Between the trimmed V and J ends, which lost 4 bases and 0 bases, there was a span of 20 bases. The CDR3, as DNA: TGCAGTGCTAACCGAGGCTGGGCCGGCACTAGCACAGATACGCAGTATTTT. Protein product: CSANRGWAGTSTDTQYF.

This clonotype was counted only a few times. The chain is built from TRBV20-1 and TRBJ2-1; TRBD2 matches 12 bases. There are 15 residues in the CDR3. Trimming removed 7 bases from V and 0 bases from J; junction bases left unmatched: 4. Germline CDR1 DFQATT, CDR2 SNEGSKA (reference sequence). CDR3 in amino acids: CSGLAGVTSYNEQFF. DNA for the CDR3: TGCAGTGGACTAGCGGGAGTTACCTCCTACAATGAGCAGTTCTTC.

The CDR3 region has the DNA TGTGCCAGGAACAGGGGGCTCGACACTGAAGCTTTCTTT. The encoded protein is CARNRGLDTEAFF. The chain couples TRBV2 to TRBJ1-1; 9 nucleotides match TRBD1. There are 13 residues in the CDR3. V lost 9 bases to trimming and J lost 3 bases; unmatched junction nucleotides: 5. Germline assignment: CDR1 SNHLY and CDR2 FYNNEI.

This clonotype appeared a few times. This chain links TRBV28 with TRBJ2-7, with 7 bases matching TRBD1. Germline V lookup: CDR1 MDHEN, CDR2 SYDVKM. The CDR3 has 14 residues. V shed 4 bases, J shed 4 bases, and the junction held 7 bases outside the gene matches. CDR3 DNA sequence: TGTGCCAGCAGTTCGACAGGGATGTTGTACGAGCAGTACTTC. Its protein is CASSSTGMLYEQYF.

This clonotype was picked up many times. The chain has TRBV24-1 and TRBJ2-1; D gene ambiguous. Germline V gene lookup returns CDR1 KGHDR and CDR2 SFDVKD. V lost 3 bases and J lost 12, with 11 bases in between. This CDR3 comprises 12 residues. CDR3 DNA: TGTGCCACCAGTGATAATAATCTGGGGCAGTTCTTC. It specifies CATSDNNLGQFF.

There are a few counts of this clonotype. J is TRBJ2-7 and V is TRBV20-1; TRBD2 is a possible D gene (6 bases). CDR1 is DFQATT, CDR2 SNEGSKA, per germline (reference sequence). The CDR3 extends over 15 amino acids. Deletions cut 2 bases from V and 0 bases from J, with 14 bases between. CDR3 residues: CSARFGAGSSYEQYF. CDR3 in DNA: TGCAGTGCTAGATTCGGCGCGGGAAGCTCCTACGAGCAGTACTTC.

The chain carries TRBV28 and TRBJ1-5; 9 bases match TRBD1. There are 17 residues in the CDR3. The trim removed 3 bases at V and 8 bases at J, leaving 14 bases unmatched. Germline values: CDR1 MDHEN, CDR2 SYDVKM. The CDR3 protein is CASSFLTGQGLIKPQHF. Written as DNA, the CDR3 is TGTGCCAGCAGTTTCTTAACGGGACAGGGTCTCATCAAGCCCCAGCATTTT. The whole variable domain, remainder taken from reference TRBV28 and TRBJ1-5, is DVKVTQSSRYLVKRTGEKVFLECVQDMDHENMFWYRQDPGLGLRLIYFSYDVKMKEKGDIPEGYSVSREKKERFSLILESASTNQTSMYLCASSFLTGQGLIKPQHFGDGTRLSIL.

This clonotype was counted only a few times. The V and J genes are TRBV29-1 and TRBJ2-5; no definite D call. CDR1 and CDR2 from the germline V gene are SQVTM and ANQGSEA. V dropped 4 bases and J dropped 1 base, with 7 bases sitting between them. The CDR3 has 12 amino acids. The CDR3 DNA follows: TGCAGCGTTGTTGTGGGCCAAGAGACCCAGTACTTC. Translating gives CSVVVGQETQYF.

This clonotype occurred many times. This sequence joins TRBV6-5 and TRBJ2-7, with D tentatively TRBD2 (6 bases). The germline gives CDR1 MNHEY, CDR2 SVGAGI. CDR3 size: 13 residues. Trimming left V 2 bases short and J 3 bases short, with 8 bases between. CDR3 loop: CASSYPGLYEQYF. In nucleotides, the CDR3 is TGTGCCAGCAGTTACCCGGGACTCTACGAGCAGTACTTC.

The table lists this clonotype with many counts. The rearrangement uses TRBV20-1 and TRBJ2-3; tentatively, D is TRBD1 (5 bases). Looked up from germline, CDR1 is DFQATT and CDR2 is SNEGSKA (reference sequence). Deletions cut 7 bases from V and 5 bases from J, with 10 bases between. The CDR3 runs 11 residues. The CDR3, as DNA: TGCAGTGGTGGTAGGGGAGATACGCAGTATTTT. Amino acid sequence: CSGGRGDTQYF.

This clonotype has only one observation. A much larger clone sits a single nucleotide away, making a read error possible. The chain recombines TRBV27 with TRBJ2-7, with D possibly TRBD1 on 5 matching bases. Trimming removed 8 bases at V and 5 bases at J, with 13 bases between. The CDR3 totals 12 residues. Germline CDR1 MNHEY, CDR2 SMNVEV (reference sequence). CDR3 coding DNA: TGTGCCAGCCTTGGGGCCCTTCACGAGCAGTACTTC. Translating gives CASLGALHEQYF.

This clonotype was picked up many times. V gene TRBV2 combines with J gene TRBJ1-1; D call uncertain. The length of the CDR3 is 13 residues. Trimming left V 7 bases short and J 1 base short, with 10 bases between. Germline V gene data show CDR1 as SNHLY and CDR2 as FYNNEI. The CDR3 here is CASNWRGNTEAFF. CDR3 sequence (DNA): TGTGCCAGCAACTGGAGAGGGAACACTGAAGCTTTCTTT.

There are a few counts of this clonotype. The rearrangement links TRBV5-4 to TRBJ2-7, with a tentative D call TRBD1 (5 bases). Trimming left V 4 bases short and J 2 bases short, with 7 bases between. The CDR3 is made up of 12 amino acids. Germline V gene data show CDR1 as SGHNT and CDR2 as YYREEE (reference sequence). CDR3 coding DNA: TGTGCCAGCAGCGTGGACACCTACGAGCAGTACTTC. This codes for CASSVDTYEQYF.

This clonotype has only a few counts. The chain's CDR3 is CASSLERGTQYF. DNA of the CDR3: TGCGCCAGCAGCTTGGAGCGGGGGACGCAGTATTTT. The chain joins TRBV5-1 to TRBJ2-3; 8 bases line up with TRBD2. With 0 bases clipped from V and 9 bases from J, the junction kept 0 bases outside the gene matches. CDR3 length: 12 residues. Germline V gene data show CDR1 as SGHRS and CDR2 as YFSETQ.

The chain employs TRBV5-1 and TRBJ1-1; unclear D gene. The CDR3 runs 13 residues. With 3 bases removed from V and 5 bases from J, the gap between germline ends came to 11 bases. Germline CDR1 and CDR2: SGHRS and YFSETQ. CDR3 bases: TGCGCCAGCAGCTCGCTCGTGGGTACTGAAGCTTTCTTT. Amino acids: CASSSLVGTEAFF. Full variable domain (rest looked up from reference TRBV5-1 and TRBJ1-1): KAGVTQTPRYLIKTRGQQVTLSCSPISGHRSVSWYQQTPGQGLQFLFEYFSETQRNKGNFPGRFSGRQFSNSRSEMNVSTLELGDSALYLCASSSLVGTEAFFGQGTRLTVV.

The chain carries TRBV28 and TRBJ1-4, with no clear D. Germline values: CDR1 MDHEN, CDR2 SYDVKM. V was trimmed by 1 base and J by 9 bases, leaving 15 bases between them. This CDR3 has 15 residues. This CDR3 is CASSLSLTQIKKLFF. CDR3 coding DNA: TGTGCCAGCAGTTTATCACTCACCCAGATAAAAAAACTGTTTTTT.